A selection of T cell receptor beta chains follows, all from one sample in a study of Graves' ophthalmopathy and Graves' hyperthyroidism. A single record per CDR3 protein comes from TCRdb applying MiXCR to the multiplex PCR reads. The sample lists over 150,000 distinct CDR3 sequences; 30% to 45% were seen once. The sequenced sample consisted of peripheral blood. Source of these receptors: a woman aged 40 to 50 with Graves' ophthalmopathy. Each CDR3 is given with its conserved first and last residue. The order of the fields is D gene, clone size, J gene, V gene, CDR3 DNA, CDR3 protein. D genes are given only for firm matches. Expanded clones get a size class; other rows say once, few or many, or leave the size out.

TRBD2	few	TRBJ2-5	TRBV5-1	TGCGCCAGCAGCTTGGACCCTATAGCGGGATCAGAGGCCCAGTACTTC	CASSLDPIAGSEAQYF
NA	NA	TRBJ2-7	TRBV28	TGTGCCGCCGTCCCCCTCGGCAGGGCCTCCTACGAGCAGTGCTTC	CAAVPLGRASYEQCF
TRBD2	many	TRBJ2-7	TRBV28	TGTGCCAGCGGGGTTATGGCTAGCGGTTCCTACGAGCAGTACTTC	CASGVMASGSYEQYF
TRBD1	once	TRBJ1-2	TRBV7-2	TGTGCCAGCAGTCTATTGGGGACAGATCTCTATGGCTACACCTTC	CASSLLGTDLYGYTF
NA	many	TRBJ1-2	TRBV28	TGTGCCAGCAGCACCCTCGGGGGCCAGAACTATGGCTACACCTTC	CASSTLGGQNYGYTF
NA	few	TRBJ2-7	TRBV6-2/TRBV6-3	TGTGCCACTACGACAGCTAACTACGAGCAGTACTTC	CATTTANYEQYF
NA	many	TRBJ1-5	TRBV20-1	TGCAGTGCCAGGGAAGCTTCACAGATCGTTAACCAGCCCCAGCATTTT	CSAREASQIVNQPQHF
NA	many	TRBJ2-5	TRBV20-1	TGCAGTGCTAGCCCCCCCTCGGGGACCCAGTACTTC	CSASPPSGTQYF
NA	NA	TRBJ2-5	TRBV10-3	TGTGCCATCAGCACCGCCGGGGCCGTAGAGACCCAGTACTTC	CAISTAGAVETQYF
NA	many	TRBJ2-5	TRBV20-1	TGCAGTGCCCCGAAGGGTAACCAAGAGACCCAGTACTTC	CSAPKGNQETQYF
NA	many	TRBJ1-1	TRBV27	TGTGCCAGCAGTCCTAGTCGCGTGAACACTGAAGCTTTCTTT	CASSPSRVNTEAFF
TRBD1	NA	TRBJ2-7	TRBV7-2	TGTGCCAGCAGCGCCGACAGGGCCGGATCCTACGAGCAGTACTTC	CASSADRAGSYEQYF
NA	NA	TRBJ2-6	TRBV19	TGTGCCAGTAGTATAATAAGCTCTGGGGCCAACGTCCTGACTTTC	CASSIISSGANVLTF
TRBD1	many	TRBJ1-5	TRBV7-3	TGTGCCAGCAGCTTAACACTCGGGACAGAGTATAGCAATCAGCCCCAGCATTTT	CASSLTLGTEYSNQPQHF
TRBD2	NA	TRBJ2-7	TRBV11-2	TGTGCCAGCAGCTTTAGGACTAGCGGGAGGTTCAGTCACGAGCAGTACTTC	CASSFRTSGRFSHEQYF
NA	NA	TRBJ2-6	TRBV12-5	TGTGCTAGTGAAAAGGCCAACGTCCTGACTTTC	CASEKANVLTF
TRBD1	NA	TRBJ2-2	TRBV12-3/TRBV12-4	TGTGCCTGGGGACAGCTGAACACCGGGGAGCTGTTTTTT	CAWGQLNTGELFF
TRBD1	NA	TRBJ1-5	TRBV28	TGTGCCAGCAGTCCGGGACAGGGTGATTATAGCAATCAGCCCCAGCATTTT	CASSPGQGDYSNQPQHF
NA	once	TRBJ1-2	TRBV6-1	TGTGCCAGCAGCCTCGACACAGGGTCCTATGGCTACACCTTC	CASSLDTGSYGYTF
TRBD1	NA	TRBJ2-5	TRBV7-3	TGTGCCAGCAGCTTAACTCCGACAGGGGATCAAGAGACCCAGTACTTC	CASSLTPTGDQETQYF
TRBD1	NA	TRBJ2-7	TRBV29-1	TGCAGCGTTAGGGACAGGGGGCGCGGCGAGCAGTACTTC	CSVRDRGRGEQYF
NA	many	TRBJ1-6	TRBV28	TGTGCCAGCAGGTCCTCAGGGGAAGCTAACAATTCACCCCTCCACTTT	CASRSSGEANNSPLHF
NA	NA	TRBJ2-7	TRBV6-1	TGTGCCAGCAGTGTAGGAAAGCCTTACGAGCAGTACTTC	CASSVGKPYEQYF
TRBD1	NA	TRBJ1-1	TRBV2	TGTGCCAGCGGTGACAGGGTGTCGACTGAAGCTTTCTTT	CASGDRVSTEAFF
TRBD2	many	TRBJ2-2	TRBV6-6	TGTGCCACCGCGAAGAGTAGCGGGGGGGCAAGAACCGGGGAGCTGTTTTTT	CATAKSSGGARTGELFF
TRBD2	NA	TRBJ2-7	TRBV7-7	TGTGCTAGCAGCTTAGCAGCGGGAGGACTGAACGAGCAGTACTTC	CASSLAAGGLNEQYF
TRBD1	few	TRBJ2-7	TRBV2	TGTGCCAGCAGTAAGAGCAGGGGGTCCAGCGAGCAGTACTTC	CASSKSRGSSEQYF
NA	many	TRBJ1-1	TRBV6-5	TGTGCCAGCAGGTCGCTCACTGAAGCTTTCTTT	CASRSLTEAFF
TRBD1	many	TRBJ2-7	TRBV6-2/TRBV6-3	TGTGCCAGCGTACACCGGGACAGGCTTACCTACGAGCAGTACTTC	CASVHRDRLTYEQYF
NA	many	TRBJ2-1	TRBV27	TGTGCCAGCAGTGAGACAGTTCCTGTCTACAATGAGCAGTTCTTC	CASSETVPVYNEQFF
NA	many	TRBJ2-2	TRBV27	TGTGCCAGCAGTTTGTTGGGCCAGAACACCGGGGAGCTGTTTTTT	CASSLLGQNTGELFF
TRBD1	NA	TRBJ2-7	TRBV12-3/TRBV12-4	TGTGCCAGCAGTGGTTCGGGACAGGGCAACGAGCAGTACTTC	CASSGSGQGNEQYF
TRBD2	NA	TRBJ2-7	TRBV24-1	TGTGCCACCAGTGATTGGCGGGGAGGGCGTTACGAGCAGTACTTC	CATSDWRGGRYEQYF
TRBD1	NA	TRBJ1-1	TRBV6-2/TRBV6-3	TGTGCCAGCAGCCCGACAGGGGCGGACACTGAAGCTTTCTTT	CASSPTGADTEAFF
NA	NA	TRBJ1-5	TRBV27	TGTGCCAGCAGTCCAACAGCCCATAGCAATCAGCCCCAGCATTTT	CASSPTAHSNQPQHF
NA	many	TRBJ1-2	TRBV5-1	TGCGCCAGCAGCCGAGGTTCCGGGACAACGAGCTATGGCTACACCTTC	CASSRGSGTTSYGYTF
TRBD1	few	TRBJ2-2	TRBV6-2/TRBV6-3	TGTGCCAGCACCAAGGGGACAGTTCCGAACACCGGGGAGCTGTTTTTT	CASTKGTVPNTGELFF
TRBD1	many	TRBJ2-4	TRBV27	TGTGCCAGCAGTTTACAGGGACAGGGCGGCAAAAACATTCAGTACTTC	CASSLQGQGGKNIQYF
NA	many	TRBJ1-5	TRBV2	TGTGCCAGCAGACAGGGCCAGGCGGGCAATCAGCCCCAGCATTTT	CASRQGQAGNQPQHF
NA	NA	TRBJ2-5	TRBV28	TGTGCCAGCAGTCCCGGACTGGGGTCTGGGCCTCAGTACTTC	CASSPGLGSGPQYF
NA	many	TRBJ2-7	TRBV4-3	TGCGCCAGCAGCCAAGAAAGGACGGTATCCTACGAGCAGTACTTC	CASSQERTVSYEQYF
NA	many	TRBJ1-1	TRBV6-2/TRBV6-3	TGTGCCGGCAGTTACAGGGAGAACACTGAAGCTTTCTTT	CAGSYRENTEAFF
NA	NA	TRBJ1-1	TRBV6-2/TRBV6-3	TGTGCCAGCAGTTTCGATAGGGGCACTGAAGCTTTCTTT	CASSFDRGTEAFF
TRBD2	NA	TRBJ2-2	TRBV12-3/TRBV12-4	TGTGCCAGCAGGTTAGCGGGAGGAAGGACCGGGGAGCTGTTTTTT	CASRLAGGRTGELFF
TRBD2	many	TRBJ2-7	TRBV6-2/TRBV6-3	TGTGCCAGCAGTTCTAGCGGAAACCCGTACTACGAGCAGTACTTC	CASSSSGNPYYEQYF
TRBD1	few	TRBJ1-2	TRBV28	TGTGCCAGCAGGAGGGACAGCGAGAACTATGGCTACACCTTC	CASRRDSENYGYTF
NA	NA	TRBJ1-2	TRBV12-3/TRBV12-4	TGTGCCAGCAGCACCGGGTTTAACTATGGCTACACCTTC	CASSTGFNYGYTF
NA	NA	TRBJ1-2	TRBV12-3/TRBV12-4	TGTGCCAGCAGTTTGGTAAAGGGCTATGGCTACACCTTC	CASSLVKGYGYTF
TRBD2	NA	TRBJ2-7	TRBV20-1	TGCAGTGCTAGCTACCTAGCGGGAGTGGCCGAGCAGTACTTC	CSASYLAGVAEQYF
NA	NA	TRBJ1-1	TRBV12-3/TRBV12-4	TGTGCCAGCAGTCCGTTTGGACCCAACACTGAAGCTTTCTTT	CASSPFGPNTEAFF
NA	few	TRBJ2-7	TRBV20-1	TGCAGTGCTAGTGGGGGGGGCGAGAGCGAGCAGTACTTC	CSASGGGESEQYF